Listed below are T cell receptor beta chains from one sample, sequenced in a study of lymphopenia after photon versus proton radiotherapy. Sequencing was performed with immunoSEQ multiplex PCR; in TCRdb, only in-frame clones are kept and a portion is missing. The top ten hold approximately 4.8% of the sample, which has 160,000 or so clones, approximately 86% seen once. Sequences were derived from peripheral blood, sampled from a patient treated with photon-based radiotherapy. The receptor set was obtained from a middle-aged man with gastric cancer. Each CDR3 is given with its conserved first and last residue. Fields, in order: CDR3 protein, CDR3 DNA, D gene, J gene, V gene, clone size. D genes are given only for firm matches. The size of a clone is reported for some rows only, either as once, few or many, or as a class for expanded clones.

CDR3aa: CASFSGGAGTDTQYF
CDR3nt: TGTGCCAGTTTCTCGGGGGGCGCGGGCACAGATACGCAGTATTTT
d_gene: NA
j_gene: TRBJ2-3
v_gene: TRBV6-1
abundance: once

CDR3aa: CASSFYRGQETQYF
CDR3nt: TGTGCCAGCAGTTTTTACAGAGGACAAGAGACCCAGTACTTC
d_gene: NA
j_gene: TRBJ2-5
v_gene: TRBV7-2
abundance: NA

CDR3aa: CASSPDRGDEKLFF
CDR3nt: TGTGCCAGCAGCCCGGACAGGGGGGATGAAAAACTGTTTTTT
d_gene: TRBD1
j_gene: TRBJ1-4
v_gene: TRBV7-2
abundance: few

CDR3aa: CASSTGTTYGYTF
CDR3nt: TGTGCCAGCAGTACCGGGACAACTTATGGCTACACCTTC
d_gene: NA
j_gene: TRBJ1-2
v_gene: TRBV2
abundance: NA

CDR3aa: CSVVRAGGEQYF
CDR3nt: TGCAGCGTTGTCAGGGCAGGGGGCGAGCAGTACTTC
d_gene: TRBD1
j_gene: TRBJ2-7
v_gene: TRBV29-1
abundance: NA

CDR3aa: CASSPQGALAKNIQYF
CDR3nt: TGTGCCAGCAGTCCACAAGGGGCATTAGCCAAAAACATTCAGTACTTC
d_gene: NA
j_gene: TRBJ2-4
v_gene: TRBV27
abundance: NA

CDR3aa: CASSTYRGRSYNEQFF
CDR3nt: TGTGCCAGCAGCACCTACAGGGGGCGTTCCTACAATGAGCAGTTCTTC
d_gene: TRBD1
j_gene: TRBJ2-1
v_gene: TRBV7-9
abundance: NA

CDR3aa: CASSLVRVGVVNNEQFF
CDR3nt: TGCGCCAGCAGCTTGGTCCGCGTTGGGGTGGTAAACAATGAGCAGTTCTTC
d_gene: NA
j_gene: TRBJ2-1
v_gene: TRBV5-1
abundance: NA

CDR3aa: CASSQDPSASSYEQYF
CDR3nt: TGTGCCAGCAGCCAGGATCCTAGTGCCAGCTCCTACGAGCAGTACTTC
d_gene: NA
j_gene: TRBJ2-7
v_gene: TRBV7-6
abundance: NA

CDR3aa: CASSHKGKRETDTQYF
CDR3nt: TGTGCCAGCAGCCACAAAGGCAAGCGGGAGACAGATACGCAGTATTTT
d_gene: TRBD2
j_gene: TRBJ2-3
v_gene: TRBV2
abundance: NA

CDR3aa: CASSVEAAGNTEAFF
CDR3nt: TGTGCCAGCAGCGTAGAGGCCGCAGGTAACACTGAAGCTTTCTTT
d_gene: NA
j_gene: TRBJ1-1
v_gene: TRBV9
abundance: NA

CDR3aa: CASSDQGGYGYTF
CDR3nt: TGTGCCAGCAGTGACCAGGGAGGCTATGGCTACACCTTC
d_gene: NA
j_gene: TRBJ1-2
v_gene: TRBV2
abundance: NA

CDR3aa: CASSQVLRPPGYGYTF
CDR3nt: TGCGCCAGCAGCCAAGTTTTGCGGCCCCCTGGGTATGGCTACACCTTC
d_gene: NA
j_gene: TRBJ1-2
v_gene: TRBV4-1
abundance: NA

CDR3aa: CASSPLRGLNYGYTF
CDR3nt: TGTGCCAGCAGCCCATTGAGGGGGTTGAACTATGGCTACACCTTC
d_gene: NA
j_gene: TRBJ1-2
v_gene: TRBV11-2
abundance: NA

CDR3aa: CSVESTGQGVGEQYF
CDR3nt: TGCAGCGTTGAATCCACGGGACAGGGGGTCGGCGAGCAGTACTTC
d_gene: TRBD1
j_gene: TRBJ2-7
v_gene: TRBV29-1
abundance: NA

CDR3aa: CASSSPLNTEAFF
CDR3nt: TGTGCCAGCAGTTCTCCTTTGAACACTGAAGCTTTCTTT
d_gene: NA
j_gene: TRBJ1-1
v_gene: TRBV28
abundance: NA

CDR3aa: CASSLEPGLEAFF
CDR3nt: TGTGCCAGCAGCTTAGAGCCAGGGCTTGAAGCTTTCTTT
d_gene: NA
j_gene: TRBJ1-1
v_gene: TRBV11-2
abundance: NA

CDR3aa: CASSPGTGLTNEKLFF
CDR3nt: TGTGCCAGCAGCCCGGGGACAGGGCTTACTAATGAAAAACTGTTTTTT
d_gene: TRBD1
j_gene: TRBJ1-4
v_gene: TRBV5-6
abundance: NA

CDR3aa: CASSSTGQFTGELFF
CDR3nt: TGCGCCAGCAGCAGTACGGGACAGTTCACCGGGGAGCTGTTTTTT
d_gene: TRBD1
j_gene: TRBJ2-2
v_gene: TRBV5-1
abundance: NA

CDR3aa: CASSSGRRVETQYF
CDR3nt: TGTGCCAGCAGCTCCGGACGGAGGGTAGAGACCCAGTACTTC
d_gene: NA
j_gene: TRBJ2-5
v_gene: TRBV7-3
abundance: NA

CDR3aa: CASSLRRGNQPQHF
CDR3nt: TGTGCCAGCAGTCTTCGAAGAGGGAATCAGCCCCAGCATTTT
d_gene: NA
j_gene: TRBJ1-5
v_gene: TRBV6-6
abundance: NA

CDR3aa: CASSLIGGTEAFF
CDR3nt: TGTGCCAGCAGCTTAATTGGGGGCACTGAAGCTTTCTTT
d_gene: NA
j_gene: TRBJ1-1
v_gene: TRBV7-6
abundance: NA

CDR3aa: CASSQGEGSHYEQYF
CDR3nt: TGCGCCAGCAGCCAAGGAGAGGGTAGTCACTACGAGCAGTACTTC
d_gene: NA
j_gene: TRBJ2-7
v_gene: TRBV4-1
abundance: NA

CDR3aa: CAILTTGTVNTEAFF
CDR3nt: TGTGCCATCCTAACAACCGGGACGGTGAACACTGAAGCTTTCTTT
d_gene: NA
j_gene: TRBJ1-1
v_gene: TRBV7-8
abundance: NA

CDR3aa: CASSFGLAGHTGELFF
CDR3nt: TGTGCCAGCAGCTTTGGCCTAGCGGGCCACACCGGGGAGCTGTTTTTT
d_gene: TRBD2
j_gene: TRBJ2-2
v_gene: TRBV7-9
abundance: NA

CDR3aa: CASSPGQGRSYNEQFF
CDR3nt: TGTGCCAGCTCACCAGGACAGGGGCGAAGCTACAATGAGCAGTTCTTC
d_gene: TRBD1
j_gene: TRBJ2-1
v_gene: TRBV18
abundance: NA

CDR3aa: CSVEDRTHYTF
CDR3nt: TGCAGCGTTGAAGATCGGACGCACTACACCTTC
d_gene: NA
j_gene: TRBJ1-2
v_gene: TRBV29-1
abundance: NA

CDR3aa: CASSQVQGGYTF
CDR3nt: TGCGCCAGCAGCCAAGTACAGGGAGGCTACACCTTC
d_gene: NA
j_gene: TRBJ1-2
v_gene: TRBV4-1
abundance: NA

CDR3aa: CASSFTLTTNTGELFF
CDR3nt: TGTGCCAGCAGCTTTACGTTGACAACCAACACCGGGGAGCTGTTTTTT
d_gene: NA
j_gene: TRBJ2-2
v_gene: TRBV7-9
abundance: NA

CDR3aa: CATSRGPAKNEKLFF
CDR3nt: TGTGCCACCAGCAGAGGGCCAGCCAAGAATGAAAAACTGTTTTTT
d_gene: NA
j_gene: TRBJ1-4
v_gene: TRBV15
abundance: NA

CDR3aa: CASSYGEGGYTF
CDR3nt: TGTGCCAGCAGTTACGGGGAGGGTGGCTACACCTTC
d_gene: NA
j_gene: TRBJ1-2
v_gene: TRBV6-5
abundance: NA

CDR3aa: CASSLDISGSLIGQFF
CDR3nt: TGTGCCAGCAGCTTGGATATTAGCGGGAGTTTAATCGGGCAGTTCTTC
d_gene: TRBD2
j_gene: TRBJ2-1
v_gene: TRBV5-4
abundance: NA

CDR3aa: CASSSGTENTEAFF
CDR3nt: TGTGCCAGCAGCTCCGGGACAGAGAACACTGAAGCTTTCTTT
d_gene: TRBD1
j_gene: TRBJ1-1
v_gene: TRBV5-4
abundance: few

CDR3aa: CAWSVRSGGRNTQYF
CDR3nt: TGTGCCTGGAGTGTCAGGTCTGGGGGGCGAAATACGCAGTATTTT
d_gene: NA
j_gene: TRBJ2-3
v_gene: TRBV30
abundance: NA

CDR3aa: CASRQFSGTEAFF
CDR3nt: TGTGCCAGCAGACAGTTTTCAGGGACTGAAGCTTTCTTT
d_gene: NA
j_gene: TRBJ1-1
v_gene: TRBV2
abundance: NA

CDR3aa: CASRGGFRANEKLFF
CDR3nt: TGTGCCAGTAGGGGGGGTTTCAGGGCTAATGAAAAACTGTTTTTT
d_gene: NA
j_gene: TRBJ1-4
v_gene: TRBV19
abundance: NA

CDR3aa: CASSQDLAGDFGYTF
CDR3nt: TGTGCCAGCAGCCAAGATCTGGCAGGGGATTTTGGCTACACCTTC
d_gene: NA
j_gene: TRBJ1-2
v_gene: TRBV4-2
abundance: NA

CDR3aa: CASSKLWAMRREQYF
CDR3nt: TGTGCCAGCAGCAAACTATGGGCCATGAGGAGAGAGCAGTACTTC
d_gene: NA
j_gene: TRBJ2-7
v_gene: TRBV21-1
abundance: NA

CDR3aa: CASSLDRDRGLTSNQPQHF
CDR3nt: TGTGCCAGCAGCTTAGACCGGGACAGGGGCCTCACGAGCAATCAGCCCCAGCATTTT
d_gene: TRBD1
j_gene: TRBJ1-5
v_gene: TRBV7-2
abundance: NA

CDR3aa: CASSRDSSSYNEQFF
CDR3nt: TGTGCCAGCAGTCGGGACAGCAGCTCCTACAATGAGCAGTTCTTC
d_gene: TRBD1
j_gene: TRBJ2-1
v_gene: TRBV6-5
abundance: NA

CDR3aa: CASSVRGSSYNEQFF
CDR3nt: TGTGCCAGCAGCGTGAGGGGGTCCTCCTACAATGAGCAGTTCTTC
d_gene: NA
j_gene: TRBJ2-1
v_gene: TRBV11-2
abundance: once

CDR3aa: CASSLTAGGYEQYF
CDR3nt: TGCGCCAGCTCACTTACGGCAGGGGGATACGAGCAGTACTTC
d_gene: TRBD1
j_gene: TRBJ2-7
v_gene: TRBV5-1
abundance: NA

CDR3aa: CASSIGQSEAFF
CDR3nt: TGTGCCAGCAGTATTGGACAGAGTGAAGCTTTCTTT
d_gene: NA
j_gene: TRBJ1-1
v_gene: TRBV6-6
abundance: NA

CDR3aa: CASSIGTGGFGYTF
CDR3nt: TGTGCCAGTAGTATAGGGACAGGGGGATTTGGCTACACCTTC
d_gene: TRBD1
j_gene: TRBJ1-2
v_gene: TRBV19
abundance: NA